The sequence of this T cell receptor beta chain was determined in a study of cytomegalovirus exposure and HLA in healthy donors. Both 60 Vbeta primers and 13 Jbeta primers went into the PCR. Sequencing was performed with immunoSEQ multiplex PCR; in TCRdb, only in-frame clones are kept and a portion is missing. Of approximately 120,000 clones in the sample, about 80% are singletons; the top ten hold more than 3%. The CDR3 has 19 residues. The junction had 18 bases not matched to a gene; V was cut back by 6 bases and J by 2 bases. Germline V gene data show CDR1 as MDHEN and CDR2 as SYDVKM. Sequencing was performed on PBMCs. This receptor was obtained from a woman in her 50s in good health and CMV-seronegative. The chain carries TRBV28 and TRBJ2-1, with TRBD1 matching 8 bases. CDR3 sequence reads: CASSTQRTYRGWTYNEQFF. For the CDR3, the DNA is TGTGCCAGCAGCACCCAACGAACATACAGGGGGTGGACCTACAATGAGCAGTTCTTC. Drawing the rest from reference TRBV28 and TRBJ2-1, the complete variable domain is DVKVTQSSRYLVKRTGEKVFLECVQDMDHENMFWYRQDPGLGLRLIYFSYDVKMKEKGDIPEGYSVSREKKERFSLILESASTNQTSMYLCASSTQRTYRGWTYNEQFFGPGTRLTVL.